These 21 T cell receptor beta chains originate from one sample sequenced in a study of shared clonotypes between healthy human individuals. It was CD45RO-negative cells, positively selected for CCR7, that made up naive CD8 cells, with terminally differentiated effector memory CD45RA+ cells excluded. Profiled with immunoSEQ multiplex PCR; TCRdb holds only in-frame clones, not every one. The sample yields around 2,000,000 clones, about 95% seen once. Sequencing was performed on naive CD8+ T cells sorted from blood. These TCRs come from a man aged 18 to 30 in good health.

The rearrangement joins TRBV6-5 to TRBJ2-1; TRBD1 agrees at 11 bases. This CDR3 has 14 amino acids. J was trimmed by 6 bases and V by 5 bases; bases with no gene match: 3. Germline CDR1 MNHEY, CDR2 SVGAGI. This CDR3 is CASSPGQGGNEQFF. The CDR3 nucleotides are TGTGCCAGCAGTCCGGGACAGGGGGGCAATGAGCAGTTCTTC.

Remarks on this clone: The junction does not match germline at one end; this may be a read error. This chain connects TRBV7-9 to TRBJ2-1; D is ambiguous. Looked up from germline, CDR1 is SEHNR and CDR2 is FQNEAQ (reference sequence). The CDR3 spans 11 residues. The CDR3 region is CASSLMEPSVF. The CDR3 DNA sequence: TGTGCCAGCAGCTTGATGGAACCGTCAGTCTTC.

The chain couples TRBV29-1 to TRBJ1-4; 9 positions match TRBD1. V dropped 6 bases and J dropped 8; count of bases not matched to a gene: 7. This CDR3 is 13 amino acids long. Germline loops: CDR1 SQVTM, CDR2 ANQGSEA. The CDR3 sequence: CSVEQGAGEKLFF. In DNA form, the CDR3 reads TGCAGCGTCGAACAGGGGGCAGGCGAAAAACTGTTTTTT.

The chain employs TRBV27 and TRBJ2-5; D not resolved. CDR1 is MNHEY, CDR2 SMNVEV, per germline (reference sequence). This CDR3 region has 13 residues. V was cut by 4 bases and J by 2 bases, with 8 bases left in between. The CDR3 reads CASSWVGQETQYF. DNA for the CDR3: TGTGCCAGCAGTTGGGTCGGGCAAGAGACCCAGTACTTC.

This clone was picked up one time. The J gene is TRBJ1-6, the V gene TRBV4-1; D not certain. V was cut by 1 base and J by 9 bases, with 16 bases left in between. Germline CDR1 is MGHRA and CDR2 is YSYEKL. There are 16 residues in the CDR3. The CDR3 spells CASSQGPLVDVSPLHF. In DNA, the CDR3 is TGCGCCAGCAGCCAAGGGCCACTGGTAGACGTTTCACCCCTCCACTTT.

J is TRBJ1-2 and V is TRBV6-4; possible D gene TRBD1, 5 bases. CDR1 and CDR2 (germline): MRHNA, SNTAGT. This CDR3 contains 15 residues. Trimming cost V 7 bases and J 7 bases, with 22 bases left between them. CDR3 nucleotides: TGTGCCAGCATCAACCGGGGCCTGTCCTTGTGTGGCTACACCTTC. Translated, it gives CASINRGLSLCGYTF.

CDR3 in DNA: TGTGCCAGCCAGCAGGGTTTGGCATACAATGAGCAGTTCTTC. This translates into CASQQGLAYNEQFF. The rearrangement joins TRBV27 to TRBJ2-1, with a weak D call TRBD1 (5 bases). CDR1 MNHEY and CDR2 SMNVEV come from the germline V gene (reference sequence). The CDR3 is 14 residues long. Trimming shortened V by 8 bases and J by 4 bases, and 15 bases separated the two germline ends.

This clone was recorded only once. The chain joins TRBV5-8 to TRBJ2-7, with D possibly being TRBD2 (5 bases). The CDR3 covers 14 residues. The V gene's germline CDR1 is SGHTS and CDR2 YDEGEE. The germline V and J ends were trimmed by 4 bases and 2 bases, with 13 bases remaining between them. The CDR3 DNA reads TGTGCCAGCAGCCTGGTATCGGGGACCTACGAGCAGTACTTC. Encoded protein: CASSLVSGTYEQYF.

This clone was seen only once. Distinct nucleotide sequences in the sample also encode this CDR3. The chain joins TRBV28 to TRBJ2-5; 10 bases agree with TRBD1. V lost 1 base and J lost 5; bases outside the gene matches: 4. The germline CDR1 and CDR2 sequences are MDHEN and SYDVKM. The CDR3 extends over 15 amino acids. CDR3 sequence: CASSLSTGGLETQYF. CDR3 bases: TGTGCCAGCAGTTTATCGACAGGGGGCTTGGAGACCCAGTACTTC.

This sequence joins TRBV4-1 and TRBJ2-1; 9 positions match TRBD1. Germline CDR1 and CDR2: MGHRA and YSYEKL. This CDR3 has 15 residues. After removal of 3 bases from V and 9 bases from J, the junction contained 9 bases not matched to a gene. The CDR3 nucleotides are TGCGCCAGCAGCCAGCCGGACAGGGGTTTTGTTGAGCAGTTCTTC. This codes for CASSQPDRGFVEQFF.

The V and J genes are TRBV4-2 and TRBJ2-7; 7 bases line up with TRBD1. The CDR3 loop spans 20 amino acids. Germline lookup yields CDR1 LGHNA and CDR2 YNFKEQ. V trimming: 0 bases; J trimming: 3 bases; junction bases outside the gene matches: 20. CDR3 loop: CASSQDSLATGATTVYEQYF. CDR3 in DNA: TGTGCCAGCAGCCAAGATTCCCTGGCTACAGGGGCCACGACAGTCTACGAGCAGTACTTC.

The CDR3 sequence is CASSIDLEAGMNTEAFF. DNA of the CDR3: TGTGCCAGTAGTATAGATCTGGAGGCTGGGATGAACACTGAAGCTTTCTTT. This chain uses TRBV19 with TRBJ1-1; D is ambiguous. Trimming removed 0 bases at V and 0 bases at J, with 14 bases between. CDR3 length: 17 residues. Germline-derived CDR1 and CDR2 are LNHDA and SQIVND (reference sequence). The entire variable domain, with the rest obtained from reference TRBV19 and TRBJ1-1, is as follows: DGGITQSPKYLFRKEGQNVTLSCEQNLNHDAMYWYRQDPGQGLRLIYYSQIVNDFQKGDIAEGYSVSREKKESFPLTVTSAQKNPTAFYLCASSIDLEAGMNTEAFFGQGTRLTVV.

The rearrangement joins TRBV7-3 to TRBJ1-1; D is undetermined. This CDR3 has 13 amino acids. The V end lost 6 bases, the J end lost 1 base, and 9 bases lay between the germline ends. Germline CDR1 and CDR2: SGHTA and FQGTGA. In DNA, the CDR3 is TGTGCCAGCAGTTTTGACTGGAACACTGAAGCTTTCTTT. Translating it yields CASSFDWNTEAFF.

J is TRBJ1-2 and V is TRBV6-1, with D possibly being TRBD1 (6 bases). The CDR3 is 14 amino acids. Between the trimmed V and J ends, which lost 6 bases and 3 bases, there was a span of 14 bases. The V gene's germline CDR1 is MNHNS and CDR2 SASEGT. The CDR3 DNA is TGTGCCAGCAGGGGAATAGGACAGTACTATGGCTACACCTTC. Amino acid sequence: CASRGIGQYYGYTF.

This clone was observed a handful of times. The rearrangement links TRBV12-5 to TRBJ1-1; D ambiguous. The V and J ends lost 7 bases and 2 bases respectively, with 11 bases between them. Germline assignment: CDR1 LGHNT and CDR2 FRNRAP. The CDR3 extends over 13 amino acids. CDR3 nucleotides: TGTGCTAGTGCCCGCGGGCCCAACACTGAAGCTTTCTTT. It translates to CASARGPNTEAFF.

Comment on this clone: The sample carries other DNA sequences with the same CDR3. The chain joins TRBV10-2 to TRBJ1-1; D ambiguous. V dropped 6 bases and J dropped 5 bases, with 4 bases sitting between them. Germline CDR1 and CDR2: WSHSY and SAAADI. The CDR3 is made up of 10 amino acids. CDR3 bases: TGCGCCAGCAGAGGAACTGAAGCTTTCTTT. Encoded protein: CASRGTEAFF.

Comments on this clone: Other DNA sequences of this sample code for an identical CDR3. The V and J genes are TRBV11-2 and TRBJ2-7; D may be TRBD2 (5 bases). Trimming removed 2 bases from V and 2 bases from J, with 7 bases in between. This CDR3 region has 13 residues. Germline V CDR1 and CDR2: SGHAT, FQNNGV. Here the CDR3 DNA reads TGTGCCAGCAGCTTAAGCGGAACCTACGAGCAGTACTTC. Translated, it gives CASSLSGTYEQYF.

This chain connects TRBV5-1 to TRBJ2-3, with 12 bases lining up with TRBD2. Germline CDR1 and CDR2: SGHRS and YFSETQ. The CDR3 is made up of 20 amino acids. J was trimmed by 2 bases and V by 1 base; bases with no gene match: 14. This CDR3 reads CASSLLGLAGATSDTDTQYF. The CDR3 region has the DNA TGCGCCAGCAGCTTGTTGGGACTAGCGGGCGCCACGAGTGACACAGATACGCAGTATTTT.

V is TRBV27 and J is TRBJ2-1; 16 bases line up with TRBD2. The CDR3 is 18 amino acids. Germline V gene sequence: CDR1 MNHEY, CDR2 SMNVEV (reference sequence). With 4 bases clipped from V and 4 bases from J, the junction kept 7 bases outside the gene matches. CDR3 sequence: CASSSGTSGGARYNEQFF. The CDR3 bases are TGTGCCAGCAGTTCTGGGACTAGCGGGGGGGCTAGGTACAATGAGCAGTTCTTC.

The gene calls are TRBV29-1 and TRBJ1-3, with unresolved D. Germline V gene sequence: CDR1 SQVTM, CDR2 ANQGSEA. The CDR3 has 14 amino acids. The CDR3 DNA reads TGCAGTCACTCGGACGGTTTATCTGGAAACACCATATATTTT. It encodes CSHSDGLSGNTIYF.

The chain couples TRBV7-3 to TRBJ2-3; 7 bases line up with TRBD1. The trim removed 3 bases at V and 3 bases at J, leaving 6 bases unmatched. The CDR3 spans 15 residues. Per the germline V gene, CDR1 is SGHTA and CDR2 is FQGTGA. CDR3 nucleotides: TGTGCCAGCAGCTTTGAGGGGGCGGTAACAGATACGCAGTATTTT. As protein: CASSFEGAVTDTQYF.